This T cell receptor beta chain is drawn from a study of T cells in Graves' hyperthyroidism and ophthalmopathy (dated by TCRdb to the late 2010s). Regarding the complete study: Peripheral blood samples were taken at initial diagnosis, before any treatment was given. A discovery cohort of fewer than 110 patients, roughly 45 with Graves' ophthalmopathy and over 55 with stable Graves' hyperthyroidism, was used to find distinguishing TCR V-J signatures. In more than 5 Graves' hyperthyroidism patients, the study also compared T-cell repertoires from thyroid tissue with T-cell repertoires from blood. For training and testing, the 80 to 100 patients in the discovery cohort were randomly divided in a 7:3 ratio. Whether ophthalmopathy could be predicted prospectively was tested in an independent validation cohort made up of 18 to 20 hyperthyroidism patients plus 17 patients who later progressed to ophthalmopathy. Following sampling, methimazole starting at 30 mg daily was given to hyperthyroidism patients, and high-dose intravenous methylprednisolone was given to ophthalmopathy patients. According to the paper, TCR Vbeta CDR3 sequencing was carried out on over 130 peripheral blood samples, which came from 40 to 45 ophthalmopathy, fewer than 80 hyperthyroidism and approximately 17 progressor patients. The research as a whole found: Sample size was not statistically predetermined, and investigators were not blinded to group allocation. Most expanded thyroid clonotypes (frequency above 0.001) were also found in blood, which suggests that blood repertoires may mirror thyroid immune responses. A 13 V-J signature model separated ophthalmopathy from stable hyperthyroidism, with around 90% sensitivity and 81% to 82% specificity in cross-validation and 80%/75% in testing. During validation, the model predicted progression to ophthalmopathy a median of approximately 7 months ahead of onset, with roughly 65% sensitivity and about 75% specificity.

About this clonotype itself: The specificity of this receptor is unknown. Base qualities are not provided; no much larger clone lies one nucleotide away.

Including the terminal cysteine and phenylalanine, the CDR3 comprises 15 residues. Only CDR3 DNA remains: 45 bases, in frame from the first base. Here V drops 4 bases and J drops 3 bases, and the junction holds 4 bases not matched to any gene. Looking up the germline V gene yields CDR1 SGHTS and CDR2 YDEGEE. Ophthalmopathy patients had moderately to severely active disease, Clinical Activity Score of at least 3, NOSPECS grade of at least 4, and duration under 3 months. Patients with uncontrolled infections, other autoimmune diseases, pregnancy or lactation were excluded. Diagnoses were based on clinical symptoms, serum thyroxine and TRAb, thyroid ultrasound and orbital computed tomography. PBMCs were isolated from around 10 ml of fresh peripheral blood by Ficoll-Paque density gradient centrifugation. Trizol reagent was used to extract total RNA, and RNA quality was then checked on an Agilent 2100 Bioanalyzer.

The TCR beta CDR3 regions were amplified from RNA transcripts. A first-round RT-PCR of the TCR CDR3 used the HTBI primer set with the Qiagen OneStep RT-PCR kit. Libraries were constructed in a second round of multiplex PCR, after which size selection and purification were performed. Paired-end sequencing of the libraries was performed with 100 bp reads on an Illumina HiSeq2000. Per the original workflow: SOAPnuke was used to process the raw data, removing reads that contained adapters or uncalled bases, had a mean Phred below 15, or lacked an exact match to the constant primer or identifier. COPE v1.2.5 was used to merge high-quality paired reads, and clonotypes were defined as unique nucleotide sequences. Clonotypes were aligned to IMGT TRBV, TRBD and TRBJ reference segments using MiTCR v1.1. Only V-J combinations with frequency above 0.0001, covering about 99% of repertoires, were analysed. A TCS score was defined as the ratio of F50 (clonal expansion) to E x V (chaos), with BLOSUM62-based TCRdist applied between CDR3 peptides within each V-J. Welch's t-statistics and random forest reduced roughly 500 V-J features to 10 to 15, which were used in a naive Bayes classifier (R e1071). The public reads were reprocessed in TCRdb via fastp at Q25 and MiXCR, keeping in-frame beta chains. Rows merge per CDR3 protein into single entries with the most common DNA and genes. The authors' filters were not applied to this entry. The sample profile shows about 380,000 distinct CDR3 sequences; roughly 15% of them were found once. The ten largest make up around 20% of the sample.

The origin of this receptor is a woman in her 30s with Graves' ophthalmopathy. The specimen was blood. The sequence joins TRBV5-8 to TRBJ2-7, with TRBD2 matching 13 junction bases. The DNA sequence is as follows: TGTGCCAGCAGCCTCGGGACTAGCGGGGACTACGAGCAGTACTTC. This sequence encodes CASSLGTSGDYEQYF.